This T cell receptor (beta chain) comes out of a study of shared clonotypes between healthy human individuals. Study-level results: Naive subsets generally had larger estimated richness than memory subsets.

Method: immunoSEQ multiplex PCR; TCRdb's copy keeps in-frame clones and lacks some. The sample shows more than 500,000 clones, 85% to 95% of them seen only once. CD8 cells classed as naive were CD45RO-negative and positively selected for CCR7, excluding terminally differentiated effector memory CD45RA+ cells. Losses at the gene ends were 6 bases for V and 9 bases for J; bases not matched to a gene: 20. CDR1 is SQVTM, CDR2 ANQGSEA, per germline. This CDR3 spans 17 amino acids. On this clone itself: What it binds is not known. Within the sample, other DNA sequences also encode this same CDR3.

The specimen sequenced was naive CD8+ T cells sorted from blood. This TCR derives from a woman in her 30s in good health. The gene calls are TRBV29-1 and TRBJ2-2; 9 nucleotides agree with TRBD2. The DNA of the CDR3 is TGCAGCGTCTCCGAGGTTAGGTGGCGGGAGGGTCGGAGGGAGCTGTTTTTT. Translating gives CSVSEVRWREGRRELFF.